What follows are 12 T cell receptor beta chains derived from one specimen sequenced in a study of cytomegalovirus exposure and HLA in healthy donors. This table comes from immunoSEQ multiplex PCR, and its TCRdb copy is limited to in-frame clones, with some not included. The table lists approximately 200,000 clones, roughly 77% of them singletons, with 1% to 1.5% in the top ten. Sequencing input: PBMCs. All receptors derive from a woman in her twenties or thirties in good health and CMV-seronegative.

The chain combines TRBV4-2 with TRBJ1-1; D uncertain. This CDR3 comprises 15 residues. V shed 4 bases and J shed 3 bases, with 15 bases lying between them. CDR1 and CDR2 from the germline V gene are LGHNA and YNFKEQ. CDR3 coding DNA: TGTGCCAGCAGCCCACGAATACCGGGGTACACTGAAGCTTTCTTT. It codes for CASSPRIPGYTEAFF.

This chain joins TRBV15 and TRBJ1-2; D possibly corresponds to TRBD1 (5 bases). The V end lost 0 bases, the J end lost 8 bases, and 13 bases lay between the germline ends. This CDR3 contains 14 residues. The germline CDR1 and CDR2 sequences are LNHNV and YYDKDF (reference sequence). CDR3 sequence reads: CATSREIGGAGYTF. DNA of the CDR3: TGTGCCACCAGCAGAGAGATCGGTGGGGCCGGCTACACCTTC.

V usage is TRBV19 and J usage is TRBJ2-4, with 7 bases that match TRBD1. Trimming removed 6 bases from V and 9 bases from J; junction bases left unmatched: 8. The CDR3 runs to 13 residues. Germline CDR1 reads LNHDA; CDR2 reads SQIVND (reference sequence). In nucleotides, the CDR3 is TGTGCCAGTAGGTTAACAGGGGCGGGCATTCAGTACTTC. Encoded protein: CASRLTGAGIQYF.

This clone was picked up a small number of times. DNA for the CDR3: TGTGCCAGCAGCCAAGACCCAACAGGGATCAATCAGCCCCAGCATTTT. Translation gives CASSQDPTGINQPQHF. The genes are TRBV4-2 and TRBJ1-5; possibly TRBD1 for D (6 bases). This CDR3 comprises 16 residues. Trimming pared 0 bases from V and 3 bases from J, leaving 12 bases between. Germline V CDR1 and CDR2: LGHNA, YNFKEQ.

The J gene is TRBJ2-7, the V gene TRBV10-1; a possible D gene is TRBD2 (6 bases). V lost 3 bases and J 5 bases, leaving 23 bases between the germline ends. The germline V gene encodes CDR1 WNHNN and CDR2 SYGVQD (reference sequence). This CDR3 is built from 17 residues. The CDR3 sequence is CASSDPPFGGRMDEQYF. The CDR3 DNA reads TGCGCCAGCAGTGACCCACCCTTTGGAGGGAGGATGGACGAGCAGTACTTC.

The chain combines TRBV28 with TRBJ1-2; 8 nucleotides line up with TRBD1. This CDR3 region has 14 residues. Germline V CDR1 and CDR2: MDHEN, SYDVKM. The V segment lost 5 bases and the J segment 8 bases; nucleotides outside the gene matches: 10. This CDR3 is CASSRLGQGFGYTF. The CDR3 DNA reads as TGTGCCAGCAGTAGACTAGGACAGGGATTCGGCTACACCTTC.

The chain combines TRBV11-2 with TRBJ2-5, with D possibly matching TRBD1 (6 bases). Looked up from germline, CDR1 is SGHAT and CDR2 is FQNNGV. The CDR3 runs 13 residues. V was clipped by 3 bases and J by 4 bases, with 9 bases between them. The CDR3 coding sequence is TGTGCCAGCAGCTTGGACAGCCGAGAGACCCAGTACTTC. Translation gives CASSLDSRETQYF.

The rearrangement links TRBV18 to TRBJ2-3; 13 bases align to TRBD2. With V trimmed by 3 bases and J by 5 bases, 5 bases remained unmatched. The CDR3 contains 16 residues. The V gene's germline CDR1 is KGHSH and CDR2 LQKENI. The CDR3 sequence: CASSPGLAGAKDTQYF. The CDR3 DNA reads as TGTGCCAGCTCACCTGGACTAGCGGGAGCGAAAGATACGCAGTATTTT.

The chain joins TRBV19 to TRBJ1-1, with a weak D call TRBD1 (5 bases). Germline values: CDR1 LNHDA, CDR2 SQIVND (reference sequence). V was shortened by 3 bases and J by 0 bases, with 20 bases between the two germline ends. This CDR3 comprises 18 residues. The CDR3, as DNA: TGTGCCAGTAGTATGGGTGGGTCAGGGCGTAGGGTGAACACTGAAGCTTTCTTT. Protein sequence: CASSMGGSGRRVNTEAFF.

For the CDR3, the DNA is TGTGCCAGCAGTGTGGCGGGGGACACTGAAGCTTTCTTT. This codes for CASSVAGDTEAFF. The rearrangement joins TRBV6-1 to TRBJ1-1, with D possibly being TRBD1 (5 bases). The CDR3 totals 13 residues. The ends were cut back, 4 bases at V and 3 bases at J, with 9 bases in the middle. CDR1 and CDR2 from the germline V gene are MNHNS and SASEGT.

The J gene is TRBJ1-4, the V gene TRBV18, with D perhaps TRBD1 (5 bases). The CDR3 contains 12 residues. The ends were cut back, 3 bases at V and 8 bases at J, with 7 bases in the middle. CDR1 KGHSH and CDR2 LQKENI come from the germline V gene. The CDR3 sequence: CASSPRGEKLFF. DNA of the CDR3: TGTGCCAGCTCACCGCGGGGCGAAAAACTGTTTTTT.

The chain joins TRBV25-1 to TRBJ1-3; 7 bases align to TRBD1. This CDR3 contains 17 residues. Germline loops: CDR1 MGHDK, CDR2 SYGVNS. The V gene end was trimmed by 1 base and the J gene end by 4 bases; junction bases not matched to a gene: 10. The CDR3 protein is CASSELKAGGPGNTIYF. The DNA for the CDR3 is TGTGCCAGCAGTGAATTGAAGGCAGGGGGACCGGGAAACACCATATATTTT. Full variable domain (missing parts from reference TRBV25-1 and TRBJ1-3): EADIYQTPRYLVIGTGKKITLECSQTMGHDKMYWYQQDPGMELHLIHYSYGVNSTEKGDLSSESTVSRIRTEHFPLTLESARPSHTSQYLCASSELKAGGPGNTIYFGEGSWLTVV.